The 27 T cell receptor beta chains in this list originate from one sample, sequenced in a study of blood T cell repertoires in COVID-19. Profiling relied on immunoSEQ multiplex PCR, and the TCRdb table lists in-frame clones only, not all of them. The sample has 130,000 or so clones, around 80% seen once. Sequenced input: peripheral blood. The receptors stem from a human donor in a cohort sampled during active COVID-19.

V gene TRBV19 combines with J gene TRBJ2-7; the match to TRBD1 covers 8 bases. V gave up 5 bases and J gave up 6 bases; unmatched junction bases: 6. The CDR3 spans 13 residues. Germline CDR1 reads LNHDA; CDR2 reads SQIVND (reference sequence). DNA of the CDR3: TGTGCCAGTAGTTCGGAGACAGGGGCCGAGCAGTACTTC. Its translation is CASSSETGAEQYF.

The rearrangement joins TRBV28 to TRBJ1-5; no clear D gene. Between the trimmed V and J ends, which lost 1 base and 5 bases, there was a span of 15 bases. The CDR3 loop spans 16 amino acids. Germline V lookup: CDR1 MDHEN, CDR2 SYDVKM. The CDR3 DNA follows: TGTGCCAGCAGTTTATTCGGTGTCAAGAGCCATCAGCCCCAGCATTTT. It encodes CASSLFGVKSHQPQHF.

CDR3 residues: CASRLNRLHYNEQFF. The DNA for the CDR3 is TGTGCCAGCAGGCTTAACAGGCTACACTACAATGAGCAGTTCTTC. The chain links TRBV6-5 to TRBJ2-1, with a tentative D call TRBD1 (5 bases). Germline loops: CDR1 MNHEY, CDR2 SVGAGI. This CDR3 is 15 amino acids long. The ends were cut back, 6 bases at V and 3 bases at J, with 15 bases in the middle.

V usage is TRBV5-5 and J usage is TRBJ2-5; 7 bases match TRBD1. Germline CDR1 SGHKS, CDR2 YYEKEE (reference sequence). V shed 6 bases and J 5 bases; nucleotides not matched to a gene: 22. The CDR3 has 18 residues. In nucleotides, the CDR3 is TGTGCCAGCACCCTTGGGGATCTGATACAGGGGATTCAGGAGACCCAGTACTTC. Protein product: CASTLGDLIQGIQETQYF.

This clone has a single count. The J gene is TRBJ1-2, the V gene TRBV6-5, with 8 bases identical to TRBD1. Germline assignment: CDR1 MNHEY and CDR2 SVGAGI. The ends lost 6 bases at V and 0 bases at J; junction bases unmatched: 3. CDR3 size: 14 residues. This CDR3 reads CASSRQGTNYGYTF. The CDR3 bases are TGTGCCAGCAGCCGACAGGGGACTAACTATGGCTACACCTTC.

This chain joins TRBV2 and TRBJ1-2; 8 bases agree with TRBD1. The germline V gene encodes CDR1 SNHLY and CDR2 FYNNEI. Trimming took 6 bases from V and 5 from J; bases not matched to a gene: 8. The CDR3 totals 14 residues. The CDR3 nucleotides read TGTGCCAGCAGGAGACAGGGGAACGATTATGGCTACACCTTC. Translation: CASRRQGNDYGYTF.

The chain employs TRBV14 and TRBJ2-4; TRBD1 aligns across 9 bases. V shed 4 bases and J 0 bases; nucleotides not matched to a gene: 4. There are 16 residues in the CDR3. Germline V gene data show CDR1 as SGHDN and CDR2 as FVKESK. This CDR3 reads CASSPRTGEAKNIQYF. The CDR3 region has the DNA TGTGCCAGCAGCCCCCGGACAGGGGAAGCCAAAAACATTCAGTACTTC. Together with reference TRBV14 and TRBJ2-4, the CDR3 gives the full variable domain: EAGVTQFPSHSVIEKGQTVTLRCDPISGHDNLYWYRRVMGKEIKFLLHFVKESKQDESGMPNNRFLAERTGGTYSTLKVQPAELEDSGVYFCASSPRTGEAKNIQYFGAGTRLSVL.

This clone appeared a single time. This chain connects TRBV7-3 to TRBJ2-3, with 11 positions matching TRBD2. Per germline, CDR1 SGHTA and CDR2 FQGTGA. The CDR3 is made up of 14 amino acids. J was trimmed by 5 bases and V by 4 bases; bases with no gene match: 2. CDR3 sequence (DNA): TGTGCCAGCAGCTCCGGGACTAGCGGAGATACGCAGTATTTT. This sequence encodes CASSSGTSGDTQYF.

The CDR3 region has the DNA TGTGCCACCGAGCACGGGGGGCAGGGGAACACTGAAGCTTTCTTT. Translating gives CATEHGGQGNTEAFF. V and J are TRBV10-3 and TRBJ1-1, with D maybe TRBD1 (6 bases). Germline CDR1 reads ENHRY; CDR2 reads SYGVKD. The ends were cut back, 10 bases at V and 1 base at J, with 19 bases in the middle. The CDR3 is 15 residues long.

This clone was observed a single time. The chain employs TRBV6-5 and TRBJ1-2, with 8 bases matching TRBD1. After removal of 2 bases from V and 6 bases from J, the junction contained 5 bases not matched to a gene. In germline, CDR1 is MNHEY, CDR2 SVGAGI. The CDR3 is 14 amino acids. CDR3: CASSYPGTGDGYTF. CDR3 in DNA: TGTGCCAGCAGTTACCCAGGGACAGGAGATGGCTACACCTTC.

There are many counts of this clone. This sequence joins TRBV12-3 or TRBV12-4 and TRBJ2-7, with D possibly TRBD2 on 5 matching bases. V lost 8 bases and J lost 8, with 10 bases in between. The CDR3 consists of 10 residues. CDR3 sequence (DNA): TGTGCCAGCCGAGGGTCAAAGCAGTACTTC. Protein: CASRGSKQYF.

The chain links TRBV21-1 to TRBJ2-7; the table assigns TRBD1, which was not confirmed against the DNA. TRBV21-1 is a listed pseudogene. The CDR3 contains 12 residues. The CDR3: CARRGHTYEQYF. The DNA for the CDR3 is TGTGCCAGGCGAGGACACACCTACGAGCAGTACTTC.

This clone was seen only a few times. The chain recombines TRBV4-1 with TRBJ2-6; D is perhaps TRBD1 (6 bases). Per the germline V gene, CDR1 is MGHRA and CDR2 is YSYEKL. The CDR3 consists of 16 residues. Trimming took 0 bases from V and 2 from J, leaving 8 bases between them. DNA of the CDR3: TGCGCCAGCAGCCAAGATCCAGGGGCTGGGGCCAACGTCCTGACTTTC. This encodes CASSQDPGAGANVLTF.

V usage is TRBV6-6 and J usage is TRBJ1-6; the D gene is possibly TRBD1 (6 bases). Trimming pared 7 bases from V and 6 bases from J, leaving 16 bases between. CDR3 length: 15 residues. Looked up from germline, CDR1 is MNHNY and CDR2 is SVGAGI (reference sequence). CDR3 sequence: CASTLQGHSNSPLHF. Here the CDR3 DNA reads TGTGCCAGCACCCTACAGGGACATTCTAATTCACCCCTCCACTTT.

The V call is TRBV7-9, the J call TRBJ1-1; TRBD1 matches 7 bases. The CDR3 runs 12 residues. V lost 3 bases, J lost 6 bases, and 1 base stayed unmatched. Looked up from germline, CDR1 is SEHNR and CDR2 is FQNEAQ (reference sequence). The CDR3 bases are TGTGCCAGCAGCTTGGGGACAGCTGAAGCTTTCTTT. This encodes CASSLGTAEAFF.

The chain joins TRBV12-3 or TRBV12-4 to TRBJ1-1; D is undetermined. The V end was cut by 5 bases, the J end by 1 base, with 5 bases between. This CDR3 is 12 amino acids long. The CDR3 sequence is CASSPWNTEAFF. CDR3 coding DNA: TGTGCCAGCAGTCCTTGGAACACTGAAGCTTTCTTT.

The CDR3 DNA reads TGTGCCAGCAGCCAGGGGAGTGGGGAGCAGTACTTC. It codes for CASSQGSGEQYF. The J gene is TRBJ2-7, the V gene TRBV6-6, with TRBD1 as a possible D gene (6 bases). With 6 bases removed from V and 7 bases from J, the gap between germline ends came to 13 bases. CDR1 and CDR2 (germline): MNHNY, SVGAGI (reference sequence). There are 12 residues in the CDR3.

The chain has TRBV28 and TRBJ2-3; 11 bases agree with TRBD1. The V gene end was trimmed by 5 bases and the J gene end by 4 bases; junction bases not matched to a gene: 8. The CDR3 length is 16 residues. Germline-derived CDR1 and CDR2 are MDHEN and SYDVKM. DNA for the CDR3: TGTGCCAGCAGTGGAGCCCCGGGACAGGGGGCAGATACGCAGTATTTT. It translates to CASSGAPGQGADTQYF.

The rearrangement joins TRBV18 to TRBJ1-6; 8 nucleotides agree with TRBD1. This CDR3 is built from 18 residues. V gave up 6 bases and J gave up 7 bases; unmatched junction bases: 17. Germline values: CDR1 KGHSH, CDR2 LQKENI. CDR3 residues: CASSPGTGRRGVNSPLHF. CDR3 bases: TGTGCCAGCTCCCCTGGGACAGGCCGTCGGGGGGTAAATTCACCCCTCCACTTT.

The chain joins TRBV9 to TRBJ2-7; maybe TRBD2 (5 bases). V lost 0 bases and J 1 base, leaving 8 bases between the germline ends. The CDR3 covers 14 residues. Germline values: CDR1 SGDLS, CDR2 YYNGEE. CDR3 sequence: CASSVDTGSYEQYF. The CDR3 nucleotides are TGTGCCAGCAGCGTAGATACGGGGTCCTACGAGCAGTACTTC.

This clone was seen a single time. The CDR3 DNA reads as TGTGCCAGCCCCCCGGACGCGGGGAATTACGAGCAGTACTTC. It encodes CASPPDAGNYEQYF. This chain connects TRBV19 to TRBJ2-7, with TRBD2 as a possible D gene (6 bases). The CDR3 is 14 amino acids. The V gene's germline CDR1 is LNHDA and CDR2 SQIVND (reference sequence). V lost 9 bases, J lost 4 bases, and 19 bases lay in between.

V usage is TRBV27 and J usage is TRBJ1-1; D not resolved. Trimming pared 8 bases from V and 6 bases from J, leaving 16 bases between. Germline CDR1 reads MNHEY; CDR2 reads SMNVEV (reference sequence). CDR3 length: 13 residues. The CDR3 region is CASAPAYQAEAFF. CDR3 in DNA: TGTGCCAGCGCCCCTGCGTACCAGGCTGAAGCTTTCTTT.

The chain combines TRBV10-3 with TRBJ2-3; 7 bases line up with TRBD2. The CDR3 spans 11 residues. Germline-derived CDR1 and CDR2 are ENHRY and SYGVKD. J gave up 3 bases and V 9 bases, and 0 bases lay outside the gene matches. This chain's CDR3 is CAIAGTDTQYF. The CDR3 region has the DNA TGTGCCATAGCGGGGACAGATACGCAGTATTTT.

The rearrangement links TRBV5-4 to TRBJ2-1, with a tentative D call TRBD2 (7 bases). In germline, CDR1 is SGHNT, CDR2 YYREEE (reference sequence). V was clipped by 6 bases and J by 1 base, with 14 bases between them. CDR3 length: 15 residues. The CDR3 sequence is CASTGGGGSYNEQFF. CDR3 coding DNA: TGTGCCAGCACCGGGGGCGGGGGTTCCTACAATGAGCAGTTCTTC.

The V call is TRBV18, the J call TRBJ1-2; D gene uncertain. CDR3 length equals 13 residues. Germline V gene lookup returns CDR1 KGHSH and CDR2 LQKENI. V lost 4 bases to trimming and J lost 3 bases, with 9 bases between them. DNA for the CDR3: TGTGCCAGCTCACTCGACAATTACTATGGCTACACCTTC. It yields the protein CASSLDNYYGYTF.

The chain combines TRBV30 with TRBJ2-2, with TRBD2 matching over 9 bases. The CDR3 contains 17 residues. Unmatched junction bases numbered 9, after V lost 0 bases and J lost 4 bases. In germline, CDR1 is GTSNPN, CDR2 SVGIG (reference sequence). Here the CDR3 DNA reads TGTGCCTGGAGTGTACGGCGGGGGGGCCGTATCACCGGGGAGCTGTTTTTT. The encoded protein is CAWSVRRGGRITGELFF.

This clone appeared a single time. The genes are TRBV15 and TRBJ2-1; 7 bases match TRBD2. CDR3 size: 18 residues. Germline loops: CDR1 LNHNV, CDR2 YYDKDF (reference sequence). The V segment lost 0 bases and the J segment 0 bases; nucleotides outside the gene matches: 8. DNA for the CDR3: TGTGCCACCAGCAGAGATGGGTTAGCGGGCGGCTCCTACAATGAGCAGTTCTTC. This gives the protein CATSRDGLAGGSYNEQFF.